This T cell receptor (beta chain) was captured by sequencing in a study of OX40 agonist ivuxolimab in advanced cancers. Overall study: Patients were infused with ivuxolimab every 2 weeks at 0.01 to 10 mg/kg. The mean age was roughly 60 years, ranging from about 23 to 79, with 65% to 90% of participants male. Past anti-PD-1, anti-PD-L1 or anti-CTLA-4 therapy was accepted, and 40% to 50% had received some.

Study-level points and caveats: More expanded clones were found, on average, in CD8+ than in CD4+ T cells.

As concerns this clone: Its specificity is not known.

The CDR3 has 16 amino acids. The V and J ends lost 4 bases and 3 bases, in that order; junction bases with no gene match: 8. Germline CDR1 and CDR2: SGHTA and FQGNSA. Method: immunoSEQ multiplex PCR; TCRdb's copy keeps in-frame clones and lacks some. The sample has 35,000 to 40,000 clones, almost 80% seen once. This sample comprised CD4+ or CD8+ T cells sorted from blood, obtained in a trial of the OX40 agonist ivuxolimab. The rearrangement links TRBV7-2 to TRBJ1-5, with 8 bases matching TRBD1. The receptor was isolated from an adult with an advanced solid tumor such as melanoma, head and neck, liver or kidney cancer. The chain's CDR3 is CASSSPGQGHNQPQHF. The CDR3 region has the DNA TGTGCCAGCAGCTCACCAGGACAGGGCCACAATCAGCCCCAGCATTTT.